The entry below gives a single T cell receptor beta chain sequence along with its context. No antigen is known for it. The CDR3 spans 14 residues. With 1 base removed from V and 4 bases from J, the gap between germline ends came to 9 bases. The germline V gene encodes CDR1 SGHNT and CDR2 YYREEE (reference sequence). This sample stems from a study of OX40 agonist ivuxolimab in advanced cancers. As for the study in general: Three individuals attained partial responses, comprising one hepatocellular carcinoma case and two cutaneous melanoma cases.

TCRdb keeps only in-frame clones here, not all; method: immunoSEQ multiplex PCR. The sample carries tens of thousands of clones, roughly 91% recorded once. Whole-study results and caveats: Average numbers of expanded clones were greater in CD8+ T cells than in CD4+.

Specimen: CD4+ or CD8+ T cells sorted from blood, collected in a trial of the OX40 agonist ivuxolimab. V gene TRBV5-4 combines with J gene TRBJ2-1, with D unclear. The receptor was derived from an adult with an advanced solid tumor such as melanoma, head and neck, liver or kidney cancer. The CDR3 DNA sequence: TGTGCCAGCAGCTTGTACAGTGGATACAATGAGCAGTTCTTC. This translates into CASSLYSGYNEQFF. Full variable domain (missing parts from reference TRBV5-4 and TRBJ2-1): ETGVTQSPTHLIKTRGQQVTLRCSSQSGHNTVSWYQQALGQGPQFIFQYYREEENGRGNFPPRFSGLQFPNYSSELNVNALELDDSALYLCASSLYSGYNEQFFGPGTRLTVL.